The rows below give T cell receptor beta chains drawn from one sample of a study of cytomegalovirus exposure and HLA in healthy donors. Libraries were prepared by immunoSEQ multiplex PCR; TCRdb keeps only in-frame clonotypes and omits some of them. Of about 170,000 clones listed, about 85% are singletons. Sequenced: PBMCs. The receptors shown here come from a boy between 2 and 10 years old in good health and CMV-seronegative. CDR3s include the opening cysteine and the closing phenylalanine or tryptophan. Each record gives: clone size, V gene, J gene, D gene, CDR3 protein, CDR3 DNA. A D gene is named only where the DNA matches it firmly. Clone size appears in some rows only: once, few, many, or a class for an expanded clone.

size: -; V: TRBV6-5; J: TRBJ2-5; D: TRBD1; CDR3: CASSRGTGWETQYF; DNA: TGTGCCAGCAGCCGAGGGACAGGGTGGGAGACCCAGTACTTC
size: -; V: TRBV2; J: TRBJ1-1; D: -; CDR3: CASSDWQGNTEAFF; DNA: TGTGCCAGCAGTGACTGGCAGGGGAACACTGAAGCTTTCTTT
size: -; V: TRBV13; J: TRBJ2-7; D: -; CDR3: CASSLGRAHEQYF; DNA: TGTGCCAGCAGCTTAGGCAGGGCCCACGAGCAGTACTTC
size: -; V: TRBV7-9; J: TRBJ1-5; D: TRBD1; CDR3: CASSWDRGQGGHSNQPQHF; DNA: TGTGCCAGCAGCTGGGACAGGGGGCAAGGTGGGCATAGCAATCAGCCCCAGCATTTT
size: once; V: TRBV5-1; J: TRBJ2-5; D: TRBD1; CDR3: CASSLLPTGQETQYF; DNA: TGCGCCAGCAGCTTGTTACCGACAGGGCAAGAGACCCAGTACTTC
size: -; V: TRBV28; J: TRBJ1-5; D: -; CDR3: CASSPAAGRANQPQHF; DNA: TGTGCCAGCAGTCCAGCCGCGGGACGGGCCAATCAGCCCCAGCATTTT
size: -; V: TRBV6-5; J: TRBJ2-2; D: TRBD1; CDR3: CASSRQGAVTGELFF; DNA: TGTGCCAGCAGCCGACAGGGGGCTGTCACCGGGGAGCTGTTTTTT
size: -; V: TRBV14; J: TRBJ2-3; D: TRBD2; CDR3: CASSQGPGLAVDTQYF; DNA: TGTGCCAGCAGCCAGGGACCGGGACTAGCGGTAGATACGCAGTATTTT
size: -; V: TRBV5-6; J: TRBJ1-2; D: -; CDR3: CASSSGYGYTF; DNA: TGTGCCAGCAGCTCAGGTTACGGCTACACCTTC
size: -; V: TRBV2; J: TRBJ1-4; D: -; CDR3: CASSYRDPTNEKLFF; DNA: TGTGCCAGCAGTTACAGGGACCCAACTAATGAAAAACTGTTTTTT
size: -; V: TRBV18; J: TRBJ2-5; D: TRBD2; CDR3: CASVASGSETQYF; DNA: TGTGCCAGCGTAGCCAGCGGGAGTGAGACCCAGTACTTC
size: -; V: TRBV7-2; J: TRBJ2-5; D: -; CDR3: CASSFDGEETQYF; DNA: TGTGCCAGCAGTTTTGACGGAGAAGAGACCCAGTACTTC
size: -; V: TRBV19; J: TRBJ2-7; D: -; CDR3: CASSGQNYEQYF; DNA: TGTGCCAGTAGTGGGCAGAACTACGAGCAGTACTTC
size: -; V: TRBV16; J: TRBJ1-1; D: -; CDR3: CASSQGGRTELFF; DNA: TGTGCCAGCAGCCAAGGAGGCCGGACTGAATTGTTCTTT
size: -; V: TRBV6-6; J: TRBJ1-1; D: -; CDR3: CASSPPTATEAFF; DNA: TGTGCCAGCAGCCCCCCGACAGCCACTGAAGCTTTCTTT
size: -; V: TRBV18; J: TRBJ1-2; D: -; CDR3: CASSDGQNYGYTF; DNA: TGTGCCAGCTCAGATGGACAAAACTATGGCTACACCTTC
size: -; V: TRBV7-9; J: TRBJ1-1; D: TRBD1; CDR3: CASSLVGRGFTEAFF; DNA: TGTGCCAGCAGCTTAGTCGGCAGGGGGTTTACTGAAGCTTTCTTT
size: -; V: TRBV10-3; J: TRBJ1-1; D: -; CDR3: CAIIPGRTEAFF; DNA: TGTGCCATCATTCCAGGGCGCACTGAAGCTTTCTTT
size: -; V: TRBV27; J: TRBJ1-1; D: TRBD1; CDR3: CASSLTGVTEAFF; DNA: TGTGCCAGCAGCCTTACAGGGGTCACTGAAGCTTTCTTT
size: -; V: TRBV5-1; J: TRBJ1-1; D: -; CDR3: CASSTSLPNTEAFF; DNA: TGCGCCAGCAGCACGAGCCTCCCGAACACTGAAGCTTTCTTT
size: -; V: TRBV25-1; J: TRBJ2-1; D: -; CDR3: CASSGRVAGIASYNEQFF; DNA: TGTGCCAGCAGTGGGAGGGTGGCGGGCATTGCCTCCTACAATGAGCAGTTCTTC
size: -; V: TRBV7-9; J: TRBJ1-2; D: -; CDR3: CASSSSPGGGYTF; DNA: TGTGCCAGCAGCTCCTCCCCCGGGGGGGGCTACACCTTC
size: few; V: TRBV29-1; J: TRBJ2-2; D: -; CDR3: CSVQEGAGELFF; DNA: TGCAGCGTTCAAGAGGGAGCCGGGGAGCTGTTTTTT
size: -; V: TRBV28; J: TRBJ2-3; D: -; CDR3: CASTYSGDPADTQYF; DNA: TGTGCCAGCACCTATTCCGGGGATCCCGCAGATACGCAGTATTTT
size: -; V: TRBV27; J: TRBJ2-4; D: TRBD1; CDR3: CASSLGQGDIQYF; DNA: TGTGCCAGCAGTCTTGGACAGGGTGACATTCAGTACTTC
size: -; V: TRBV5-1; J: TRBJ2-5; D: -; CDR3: CASSLQPGQETQYF; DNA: TGCGCCAGCAGCTTGCAGCCGGGACAAGAGACCCAGTACTTC
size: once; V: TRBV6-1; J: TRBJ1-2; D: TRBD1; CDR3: CASSEHRGSRGGYTF; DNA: TGTGCCAGCAGTGAACACAGGGGTTCTAGGGGGGGCTACACCTTC
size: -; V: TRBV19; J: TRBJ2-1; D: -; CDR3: CASSTLYSNEQFF; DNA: TGTGCCAGTAGTACCCTCTATTCCAATGAGCAGTTCTTC
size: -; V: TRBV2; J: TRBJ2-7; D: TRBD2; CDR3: CASSESPVAGGFYEQYF; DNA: TGTGCCAGCAGTGAATCTCCCGTAGCGGGAGGGTTCTACGAGCAGTACTTC
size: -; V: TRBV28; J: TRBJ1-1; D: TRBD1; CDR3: CASSAYRGSWGVSSMNTEAFF; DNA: TGTGCCAGCAGTGCTTACAGGGGAAGCTGGGGGGTGAGTTCCATGAACACTGAAGCTTTCTTT
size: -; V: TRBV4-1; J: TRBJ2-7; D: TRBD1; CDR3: CASSQEPPSIDRANEQYF; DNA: TGCGCCAGCAGCCAAGAGCCCCCGAGCATCGACAGGGCCAACGAGCAGTACTTC
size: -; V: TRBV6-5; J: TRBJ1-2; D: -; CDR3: CASSYSGSPNYGYTF; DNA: TGTGCCAGCAGTTACTCCGGGTCCCCCAACTATGGCTACACCTTC
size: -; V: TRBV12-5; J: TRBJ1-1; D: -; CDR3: CASGLVVGSGVDTEAFF; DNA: TGTGCTAGTGGTTTGGTAGTGGGGTCAGGGGTTGACACTGAAGCTTTCTTT
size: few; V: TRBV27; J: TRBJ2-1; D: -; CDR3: CASSFLVSTNEQFF; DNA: TGTGCCAGCAGTTTTTTAGTATCTACCAATGAGCAGTTCTTC
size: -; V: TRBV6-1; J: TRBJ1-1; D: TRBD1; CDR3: CASRWTGASNTEAFF; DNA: TGTGCCAGCAGGTGGACAGGGGCTTCGAACACTGAAGCTTTCTTT
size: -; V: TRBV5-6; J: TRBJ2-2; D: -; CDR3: CASSRPAGELFF; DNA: TGTGCCAGCAGCCGTCCGGCCGGGGAGCTGTTTTTT
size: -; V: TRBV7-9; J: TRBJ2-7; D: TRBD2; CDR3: CASSLDDRLAGVPSYEQYF; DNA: TGTGCCAGCAGCTTAGACGACCGACTAGCGGGAGTTCCAAGCTACGAGCAGTACTTC
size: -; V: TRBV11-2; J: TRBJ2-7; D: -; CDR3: CASSVGAKSYEQYF; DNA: TGTGCCAGCAGCGTAGGGGCGAAATCCTACGAGCAGTACTTC
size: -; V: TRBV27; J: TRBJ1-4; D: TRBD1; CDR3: CASSRLRDRGLATNEKLFF; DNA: TGTGCCAGCAGTAGACTCCGGGACAGGGGGCTCGCAACTAATGAAAAACTGTTTTTT
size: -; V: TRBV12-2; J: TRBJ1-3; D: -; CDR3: CASRSQGNYHSGNTIYF; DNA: TGTGCAAGTCGCTCACAGGGAAACTATCACTCTGGAAACACCATATATTTT
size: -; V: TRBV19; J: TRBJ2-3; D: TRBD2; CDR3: CASSRLAGALDTQYF; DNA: TGTGCCAGTAGTAGACTAGCGGGGGCCCTAGATACGCAGTATTTT
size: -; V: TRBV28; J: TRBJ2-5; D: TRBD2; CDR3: CASSHGLAVYF; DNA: TGTGCCAGCAGCCACGGACTAGCCGTGTACTTC